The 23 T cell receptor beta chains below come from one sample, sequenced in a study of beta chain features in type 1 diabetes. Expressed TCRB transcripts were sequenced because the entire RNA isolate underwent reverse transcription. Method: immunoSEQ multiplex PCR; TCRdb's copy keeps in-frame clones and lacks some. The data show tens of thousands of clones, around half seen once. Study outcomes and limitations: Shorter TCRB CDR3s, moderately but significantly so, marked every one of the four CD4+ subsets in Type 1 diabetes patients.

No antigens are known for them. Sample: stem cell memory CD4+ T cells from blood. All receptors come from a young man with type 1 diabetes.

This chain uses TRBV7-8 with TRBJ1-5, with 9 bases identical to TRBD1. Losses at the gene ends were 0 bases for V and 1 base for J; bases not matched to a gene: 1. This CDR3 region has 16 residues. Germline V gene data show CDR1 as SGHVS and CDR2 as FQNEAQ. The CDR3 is CASSLAGTGSNQPQHF. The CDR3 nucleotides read TGTGCCAGCAGCTTAGCCGGGACAGGGAGCAATCAGCCCCAGCATTTT.

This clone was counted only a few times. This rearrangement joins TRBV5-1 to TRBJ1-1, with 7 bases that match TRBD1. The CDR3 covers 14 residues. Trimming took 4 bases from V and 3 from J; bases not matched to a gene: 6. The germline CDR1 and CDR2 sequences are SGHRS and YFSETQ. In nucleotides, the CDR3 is TGCGCCAGCAGCACAGGGGTCATGGACACTGAAGCTTTCTTT. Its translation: CASSTGVMDTEAFF.

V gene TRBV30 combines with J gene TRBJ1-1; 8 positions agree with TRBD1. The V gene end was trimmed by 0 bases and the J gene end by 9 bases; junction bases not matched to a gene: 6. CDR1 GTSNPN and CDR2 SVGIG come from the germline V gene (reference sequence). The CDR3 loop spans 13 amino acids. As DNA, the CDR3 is TGTGCCTGGAGTGTACAGGACAGGGTGCAAGCTTTCTTT. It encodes CAWSVQDRVQAFF.

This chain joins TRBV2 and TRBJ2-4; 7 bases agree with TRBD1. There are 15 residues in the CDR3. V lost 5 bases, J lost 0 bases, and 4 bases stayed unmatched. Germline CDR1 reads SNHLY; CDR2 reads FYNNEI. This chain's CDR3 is CASSRDSKAKNIQYF. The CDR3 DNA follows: TGTGCCAGCAGTCGGGACAGCAAAGCCAAAAACATTCAGTACTTC.

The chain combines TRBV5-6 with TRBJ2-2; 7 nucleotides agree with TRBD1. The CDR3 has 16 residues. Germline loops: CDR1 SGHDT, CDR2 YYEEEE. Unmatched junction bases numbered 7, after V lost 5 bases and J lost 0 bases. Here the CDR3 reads CASSSIGTANTGELFF. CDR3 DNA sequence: TGTGCCAGCAGTTCAATTGGGACAGCGAACACCGGGGAGCTGTTTTTT.

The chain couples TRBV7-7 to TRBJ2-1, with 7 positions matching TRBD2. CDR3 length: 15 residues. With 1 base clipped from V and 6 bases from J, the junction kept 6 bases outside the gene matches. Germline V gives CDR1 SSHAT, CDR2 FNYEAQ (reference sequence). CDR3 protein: CASSLGAGVGNEQFF. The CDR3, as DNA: TGTGCCAGCAGCTTAGGCGCGGGAGTAGGCAATGAGCAGTTCTTC.

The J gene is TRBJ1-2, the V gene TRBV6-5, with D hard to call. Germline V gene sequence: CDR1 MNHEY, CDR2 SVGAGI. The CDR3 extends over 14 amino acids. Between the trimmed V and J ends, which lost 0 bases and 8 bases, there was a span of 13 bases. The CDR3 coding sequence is TGTGCCAGCAGTTACTCCGGGCAGACGGGGGGCTACACCTTC. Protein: CASSYSGQTGGYTF.

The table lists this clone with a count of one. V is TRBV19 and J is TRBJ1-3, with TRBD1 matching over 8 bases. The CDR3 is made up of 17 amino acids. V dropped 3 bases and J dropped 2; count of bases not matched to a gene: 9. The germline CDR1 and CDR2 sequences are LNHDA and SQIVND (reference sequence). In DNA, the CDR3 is TGTGCCAGTAGTATGGGAAGGAGGACAGGGCCTGGAAACACCATATATTTT. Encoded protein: CASSMGRRTGPGNTIYF. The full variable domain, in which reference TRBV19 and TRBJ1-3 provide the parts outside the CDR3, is DGGITQSPKYLFRKEGQNVTLSCEQNLNHDAMYWYRQDPGQGLRLIYYSQIVNDFQKGDIAEGYSVSREKKESFPLTVTSAQKNPTAFYLCASSMGRRTGPGNTIYFGEGSWLTVV.

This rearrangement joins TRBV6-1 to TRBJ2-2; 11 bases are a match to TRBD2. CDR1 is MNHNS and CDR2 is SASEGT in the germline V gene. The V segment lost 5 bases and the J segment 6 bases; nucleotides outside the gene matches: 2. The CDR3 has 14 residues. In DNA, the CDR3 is TGTGCCAGCAGTCGGACTAGCGGGTCCGGGGAGCTGTTTTTT. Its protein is CASSRTSGSGELFF.

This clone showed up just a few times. The CDR3 DNA reads as TGTGCCAGCAGCTTGCAGACAGGCGTCGGGCAGTTCTTC. Its translation is CASSLQTGVGQFF. The chain joins TRBV7-9 to TRBJ2-1; a possible D gene is TRBD1 (6 bases). V was clipped by 3 bases and J by 12 bases, with 15 bases between them. Germline V gene data show CDR1 as SEHNR and CDR2 as FQNEAQ (reference sequence). The CDR3 has 13 amino acids.

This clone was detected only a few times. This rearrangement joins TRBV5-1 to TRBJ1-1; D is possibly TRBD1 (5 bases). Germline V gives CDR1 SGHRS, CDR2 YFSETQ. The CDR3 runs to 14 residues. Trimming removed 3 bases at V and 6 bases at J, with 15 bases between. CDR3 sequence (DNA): TGCGCCAGCAGCTCGGGGGGGAGGGCCCCTGAAGCTTTCTTT. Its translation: CASSSGGRAPEAFF.

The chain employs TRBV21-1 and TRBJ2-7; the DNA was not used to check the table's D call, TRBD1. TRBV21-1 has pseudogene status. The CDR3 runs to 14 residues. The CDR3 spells CASSTDSILYEQYF. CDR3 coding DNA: TGTGCCAGCAGCACAGACAGCATTCTCTACGAGCAGTACTTC.

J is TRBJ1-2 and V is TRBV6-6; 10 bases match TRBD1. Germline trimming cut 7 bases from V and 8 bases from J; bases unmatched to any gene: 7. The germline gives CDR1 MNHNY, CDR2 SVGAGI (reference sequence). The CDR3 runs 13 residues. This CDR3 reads CASTDRGQGGYTF. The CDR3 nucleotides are TGTGCCAGCACCGACAGGGGGCAAGGAGGCTACACCTTC.

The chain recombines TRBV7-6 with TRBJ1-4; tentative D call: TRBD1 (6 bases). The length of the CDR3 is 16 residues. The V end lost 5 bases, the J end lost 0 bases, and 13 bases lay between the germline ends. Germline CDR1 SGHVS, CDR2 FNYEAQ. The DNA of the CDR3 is TGTGCCAGCAGCCCGGGGACACTAGCAACTAATGAAAAACTGTTTTTT. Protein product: CASSPGTLATNEKLFF.

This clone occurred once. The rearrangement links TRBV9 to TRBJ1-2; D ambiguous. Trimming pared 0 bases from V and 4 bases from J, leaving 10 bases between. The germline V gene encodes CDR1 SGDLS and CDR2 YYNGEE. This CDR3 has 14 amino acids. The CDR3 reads CASSVGRGLYGYTF. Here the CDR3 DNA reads TGTGCCAGCAGCGTAGGGAGAGGACTCTATGGCTACACCTTC.

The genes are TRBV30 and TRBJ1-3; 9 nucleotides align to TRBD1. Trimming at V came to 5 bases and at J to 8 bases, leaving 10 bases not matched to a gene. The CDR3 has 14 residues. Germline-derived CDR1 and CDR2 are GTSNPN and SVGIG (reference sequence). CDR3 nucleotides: TGTGCCTGGGACTCCGGGACAGGGCGACACACCATATATTTT. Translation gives CAWDSGTGRHTIYF.

The DNA of the CDR3 is TGCGCCAGCAGCTTGGAAGTAACGGCCTACGAGCAGTACTTC. It encodes CASSLEVTAYEQYF. V and J are TRBV5-1 and TRBJ2-7; no definite D call. The CDR3 is 14 amino acids. V was clipped by 0 bases and J by 2 bases, with 9 bases between them. Germline CDR1 and CDR2: SGHRS and YFSETQ.

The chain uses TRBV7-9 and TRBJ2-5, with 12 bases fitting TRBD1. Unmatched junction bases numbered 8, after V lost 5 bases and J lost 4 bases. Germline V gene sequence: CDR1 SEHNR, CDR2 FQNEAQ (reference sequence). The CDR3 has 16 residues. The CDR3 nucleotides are TGTGCCAGCAGCCCGGGACAGGGGGCTTCTGGAGAGACCCAGTACTTC. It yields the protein CASSPGQGASGETQYF.

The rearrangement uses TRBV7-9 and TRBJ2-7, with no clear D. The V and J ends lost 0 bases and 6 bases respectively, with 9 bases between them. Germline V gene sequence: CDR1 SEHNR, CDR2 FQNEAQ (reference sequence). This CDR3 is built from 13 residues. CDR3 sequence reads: CASSLADTGEQYF. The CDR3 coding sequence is TGTGCCAGCAGCTTAGCCGACACTGGCGAGCAGTACTTC.

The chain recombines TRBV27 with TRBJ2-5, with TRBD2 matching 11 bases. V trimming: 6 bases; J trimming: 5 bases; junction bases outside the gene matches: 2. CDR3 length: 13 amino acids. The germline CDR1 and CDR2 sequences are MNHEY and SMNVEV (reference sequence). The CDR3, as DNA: TGTGCCAGCAGGCTAGCGGGAGGTGAGACCCAGTACTTC. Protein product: CASRLAGGETQYF.

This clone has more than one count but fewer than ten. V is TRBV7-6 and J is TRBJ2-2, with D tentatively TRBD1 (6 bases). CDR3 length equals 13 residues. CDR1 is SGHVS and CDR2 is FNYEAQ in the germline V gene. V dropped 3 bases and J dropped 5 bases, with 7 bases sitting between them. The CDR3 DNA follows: TGTGCCAGCAGCTTCGGGACAACCGGGGAGCTGTTTTTT. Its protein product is CASSFGTTGELFF.

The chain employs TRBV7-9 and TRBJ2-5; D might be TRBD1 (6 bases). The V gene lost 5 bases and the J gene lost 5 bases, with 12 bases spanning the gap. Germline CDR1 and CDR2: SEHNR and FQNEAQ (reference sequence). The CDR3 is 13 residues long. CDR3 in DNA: TGTGCCAGCAGCCCGGGACATACCGAGACCCAGTACTTC. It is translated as CASSPGHTETQYF. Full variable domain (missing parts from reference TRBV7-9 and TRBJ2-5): DTGVSQNPRHKITKRGQNVTFRCDPISEHNRLYWYRQTLGQGPEFLTYFQNEAQLEKSRLLSDRFSAERPKGSFSTLEIQRTEQGDSAMYLCASSPGHTETQYFGPGTRLLVL.

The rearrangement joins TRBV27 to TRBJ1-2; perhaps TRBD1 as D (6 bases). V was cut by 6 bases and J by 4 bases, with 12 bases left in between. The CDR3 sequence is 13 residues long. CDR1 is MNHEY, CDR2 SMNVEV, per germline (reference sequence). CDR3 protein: CASSLQGPYGYTF. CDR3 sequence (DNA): TGTGCCAGCAGCCTACAGGGCCCCTATGGCTACACCTTC.